The 6 T cell receptor beta chains below all came from one sample that was sequenced in a study of OX40 agonist ivuxolimab in advanced cancers. The library was obtained by the immunoSEQ multiplex PCR assay. TCRdb obtained this table from immuneACCESS and retained in-frame rearrangements with V and J assigned. These tables miss some clones; where compared with another copy, unresolved V genes account for less than half of the shortfall, and the remainder is unexplained. This sample gives approximately 98,000 clones in total; about 91% of them show up just once. Around 0.7% of the sample lies in the top ten. Sequences were derived from CD4+ or CD8+ T cells sorted from blood, sampled in a trial of the OX40 agonist ivuxolimab. The receptors here all came from an adult with an advanced solid tumor such as melanoma, head and neck, liver or kidney cancer.

J is TRBJ2-2 and V is TRBV9; D ambiguous. CDR3 length equals 15 residues. Germline V gene sequence: CDR1 SGDLS, CDR2 YYNGEE. The V gene lost 0 bases and the J gene lost 6 bases, with 12 bases spanning the gap. The CDR3 here is CASSVGAAASGELFF. As DNA, the CDR3 is TGTGCCAGCAGCGTAGGAGCCGCCGCCTCCGGGGAGCTGTTTTTT.

The rearrangement joins TRBV6-1 to TRBJ2-5; 8 bases line up with TRBD1. Germline V CDR1 and CDR2: MNHNS, SASEGT. The J segment lost 7 bases and the V segment lost 4 bases, leaving 2 bases of the junction unmatched. The CDR3 totals 12 residues. CDR3 sequence reads: CASSGTGMTQYF. Written as DNA, the CDR3 is TGTGCCAGCAGTGGGACAGGGATGACCCAGTACTTC.

In the case of this clone: The same CDR3 can be traced to other DNA sequences in this sample. This sequence joins TRBV30 and TRBJ2-7; 11 bases line up with TRBD1. The CDR3 totals 14 residues. The J segment lost 0 bases and the V segment lost 3 bases, leaving 1 base of the junction unmatched. Germline lookup yields CDR1 GTSNPN and CDR2 SVGIG (reference sequence). CDR3 region: CAWRGTGGSYEQYF. The CDR3 DNA follows: TGTGCCTGGAGGGGGACAGGGGGCTCCTACGAGCAGTACTTC.

The chain carries TRBV30 and TRBJ2-7; perhaps TRBD1 as D (6 bases). The germline V gene has CDR1 GTSNPN and CDR2 SVGIG (reference sequence). The germline V and J ends were trimmed by 3 bases and 2 bases, with 14 bases remaining between them. The CDR3 has 14 amino acids. The CDR3 protein is CAWSPNRATYEQYF. The CDR3, as DNA: TGTGCCTGGAGCCCAAACAGGGCAACCTACGAGCAGTACTTC.

V is TRBV5-1 and J is TRBJ1-3, with 10 nucleotides matching TRBD1. The CDR3 loop spans 16 amino acids. The germline CDR1 and CDR2 sequences are SGHRS and YFSETQ. Unmatched junction bases numbered 13, after V lost 4 bases and J lost 9 bases. As DNA, the CDR3 is TGCGCCAGCAGCCCGAGGACAGGGGGGACACTATCCACCATATATTTT. This translates into CASSPRTGGTLSTIYF.

The chain combines TRBV29-1 with TRBJ2-7; possibly TRBD2 for D (5 bases). The CDR3 is 11 amino acids. CDR1 and CDR2 from the germline V gene are SQVTM and ANQGSEA. V was cut by 6 bases and J by 2 bases, with 8 bases left in between. The CDR3 DNA follows: TGCAGCGTCTGGGAGACCTACGAGCAGTACTTC. Its translation: CSVWETYEQYF.